The text below deals with one TCR beta chain. The record originates from a study of cytomegalovirus exposure and HLA in healthy donors. Researchers ran the PCR with 60 Vbeta and 13 Jbeta primers. Sequencing was performed with immunoSEQ multiplex PCR; in TCRdb, only in-frame clones are kept and a portion is missing. Among 170,000 or so clones listed, around 80% were seen once. Germline CDR1 is MNHNY and CDR2 is SVGAGI (reference sequence). Deletions cut 5 bases from V and 15 bases from J, with 20 bases between. The CDR3 totals 13 residues. This TCR was sampled from a woman between 45 and 60 years old in good health and CMV-seropositive. The sequenced sample consisted of PBMCs. The rearrangement links TRBV6-6 to TRBJ2-1; maybe TRBD1 (5 bases). The CDR3 sequence is CASSRGVQDRRFF. For the CDR3, the DNA is TGTGCCAGCAGTAGGGGCGTTCAGGACCGAAGGTTCTTC.